This T cell receptor (beta chain) was captured by sequencing in a study of vaccination and CD4 T cells after COVID-19. This clonotype has only one observation. Its antigen remains unknown. Germline V CDR1 and CDR2: ENHRY, SYGVKD. CDR3 length: 12 residues. The V end was cut by 8 bases, the J end by 3 bases, with 10 bases between. Treatment reported: roughly 10-day PBMC culture with coronavirus spike peptide pools or control peptides (ViraFEST assay). With roughly 10 ug/ml peptide pools and approximately 9.6 IU/ml IL-2, PBMCs were cultured at some 2 million per well. With the Oncomine TCR Beta short-read assay, DNA from cultured CD4+ T cells was sequenced. One entry per CDR3 protein results from TCRdb running MiXCR on the PCR reads. The sample holds approximately 15,000 distinct CDR3 sequences; roughly three fifths are singletons and the top ten take about 11%.

This TCR was sampled from a human donor who had recovered from COVID-19. V and J are TRBV10-3 and TRBJ1-2; D possibly corresponds to TRBD1 (5 bases). The sample comprised CD4+ T cells from blood, cultured in vitro. CDR3 in amino acids: CAIEGGDYGYTF. The DNA for the CDR3 is TGTGCCATCGAAGGAGGGGACTATGGCTACACCTTC.